These 13 T cell receptor beta chains were all obtained from the same sample, sequenced in a study of T cells after yellow fever vaccination. MiXCR, applied by TCRdb to the 5' RACE reads, yields one record per CDR3 protein. The table includes 96,000 or so distinct CDR3 sequences, almost 9% detected once. This material consisted of CD8+ T cells not binding an NS4B(214-222) dextramer, sorted from PBMCs, taken around 16 days after the first yellow fever vaccination. All receptors derive from a young man who received the YFV17D yellow fever vaccine.

This clonotype was seen a few times. V is TRBV7-6 and J is TRBJ1-1; D perhaps matches TRBD1 (5 bases). The CDR3 has 15 amino acids. The germline CDR1 and CDR2 sequences are SGHVS and FNYEAQ. Trimming removed 1 base from V and 3 bases from J, with 12 bases in between. CDR3 amino acids: CASSLDPGTYTEAFF. The CDR3 nucleotides are TGTGCCAGCAGCTTAGACCCAGGGACCTACACTGAAGCTTTCTTT.

The chain joins TRBV11-2 to TRBJ2-3, with TRBD2 matching 9 bases. Germline V lookup: CDR1 SGHAT, CDR2 FQNNGV. The CDR3 loop spans 16 amino acids. With 5 bases clipped from V and 4 bases from J, the junction kept 10 bases outside the gene matches. The CDR3 reads CASSPGGGGASDTQYF. CDR3 nucleotide sequence: TGTGCCAGCAGCCCAGGCGGCGGGGGGGCCTCAGATACGCAGTATTTT.

The table lists this clonotype with many counts. V gene TRBV29-1 combines with J gene TRBJ2-5, with 8 bases that match TRBD2. After removal of 7 bases from V and 3 bases from J, the junction contained 7 bases not matched to a gene. The CDR3 extends over 13 amino acids. Per germline, CDR1 SQVTM and CDR2 ANQGSEA. The CDR3 coding sequence is TGCAGCGAGCGGCAGCGGGGGAAAGAGACCCAGTACTTC. Translation: CSERQRGKETQYF.

This clonotype was counted at least ten times. The chain uses TRBV11-3 and TRBJ2-2; 7 bases line up with TRBD1. This CDR3 spans 15 amino acids. Germline lookup yields CDR1 SGHNT and CDR2 YENEEA. V trimming: 5 bases; J trimming: 4 bases; junction bases outside the gene matches: 7. CDR3 DNA: TGTGCCAGCAGCCCGGACAGGCTGGTCACCGGGGAGCTGTTTTTT. Its protein is CASSPDRLVTGELFF.

The chain is built from TRBV20-1 and TRBJ2-1; 9 bases agree with TRBD1. This CDR3 region has 15 residues. The trim removed 2 bases at V and 1 base at J, leaving 3 bases unmatched. The germline V gene encodes CDR1 DFQATT and CDR2 SNEGSKA (reference sequence). The DNA for the CDR3 is TGCAGTGCTAGATCGGACAGGGGATCCTACAATGAGCAGTTCTTC. Its protein is CSARSDRGSYNEQFF.

This clonotype was seen a handful of times. The rearrangement links TRBV12-3 or TRBV12-4 to TRBJ2-6; unclear D gene. The CDR3 extends over 13 amino acids. Deletions cut 7 bases from V and 3 bases from J, with 7 bases between. The CDR3 loop is CASIPFGANVLTF. The CDR3 DNA sequence: TGTGCCAGCATCCCGTTTGGGGCCAACGTCCTGACTTTC.

This clonotype was seen only a few times. The genes are TRBV7-9 and TRBJ1-1, with D possibly TRBD1 on 5 matching bases. The germline V gene has CDR1 SEHNR and CDR2 FQNEAQ (reference sequence). CDR3 size: 13 residues. The V end was cut by 1 base, the J end by 6 bases, with 9 bases between. The CDR3 DNA sequence: TGTGCCAGCAGCTTAGTAGGGGTAGCTGAAGCTTTCTTT. Translated, it gives CASSLVGVAEAFF.

A few counts support this clonotype. This chain links TRBV7-6 with TRBJ2-3; TRBD1 is a possible D gene (5 bases). Germline CDR1 SGHVS, CDR2 FNYEAQ. This CDR3 comprises 15 residues. V was trimmed by 2 bases and J by 2 bases, leaving 11 bases between them. CDR3 sequence (DNA): TGTGCCAGCAGCTTATTCACAGGTTACACAGATACGCAGTATTTT. Translation gives CASSLFTGYTDTQYF.

The rearrangement uses TRBV5-6 and TRBJ2-6, with D uncertain. The length of the CDR3 is 15 residues. The ends were cut back, 4 bases at V and 4 bases at J, with 12 bases in the middle. Germline values: CDR1 SGHDT, CDR2 YYEEEE. The CDR3 loop is CASSPVGSGANVLTF. The CDR3 bases are TGTGCCAGCAGCCCGGTCGGGTCCGGGGCCAACGTCCTGACTTTC.

This clonotype was counted a few times. J is TRBJ2-7 and V is TRBV27; TRBD1 matches at 7 bases. CDR3 length: 13 amino acids. Germline CDR1 and CDR2: MNHEY and SMNVEV (reference sequence). V shed 6 bases and J 6 bases; nucleotides not matched to a gene: 8. The CDR3 DNA sequence: TGTGCCAGCAGGGACCAGGGGGTTGGCGAGCAGTACGTC. This codes for CASRDQGVGEQYV.

This clonotype was counted only a few times. The chain joins TRBV9 to TRBJ2-3, with a weak D call TRBD2 (6 bases). The V gene lost 2 bases and the J gene lost 2 bases, with 18 bases spanning the gap. Per the germline V gene, CDR1 is SGDLS and CDR2 is YYNGEE. The CDR3 has 17 residues. The CDR3 region has the DNA TGTGCCAGCAGCGTCCCCAGGAGGGGCCACCCCACAGATACGCAGTATTTT. Protein: CASSVPRRGHPTDTQYF.

The sample holds a few counts of this clonotype. CDR3 sequence: CASSLGREDEQYF. In nucleotides, the CDR3 is TGTGCCAGCAGCTTAGGCCGGGAGGACGAGCAGTACTTC. This chain links TRBV7-6 with TRBJ2-7; 7 positions agree with TRBD2. Germline V gene lookup returns CDR1 SGHVS and CDR2 FNYEAQ. With V trimmed by 1 base and J by 5 bases, 2 bases remained unmatched. The length of the CDR3 is 13 residues.

The chain employs TRBV28 and TRBJ1-2; possibly TRBD1 for D (5 bases). CDR1 is MDHEN and CDR2 is SYDVKM in the germline V gene. This CDR3 is 15 amino acids long. V dropped 6 bases and J dropped 2 bases, with 16 bases sitting between them. DNA for the CDR3: TGTGCCAGCAGCCCTGGGGGAGGATACAACTATGGCTACACCTTC. This gives the protein CASSPGGGYNYGYTF.